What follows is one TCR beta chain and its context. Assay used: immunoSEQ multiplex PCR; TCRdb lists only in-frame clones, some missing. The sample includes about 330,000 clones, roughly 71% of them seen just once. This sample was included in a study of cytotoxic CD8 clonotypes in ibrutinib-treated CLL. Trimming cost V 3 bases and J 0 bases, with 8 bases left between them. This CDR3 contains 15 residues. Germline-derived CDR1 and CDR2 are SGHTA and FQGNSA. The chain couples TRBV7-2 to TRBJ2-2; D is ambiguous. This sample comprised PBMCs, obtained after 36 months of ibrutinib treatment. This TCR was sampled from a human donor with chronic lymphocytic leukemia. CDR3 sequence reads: CASSFTASNTGELFF. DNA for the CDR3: TGTGCCAGCAGCTTCACGGCATCGAACACCGGGGAGCTGTTTTTT.